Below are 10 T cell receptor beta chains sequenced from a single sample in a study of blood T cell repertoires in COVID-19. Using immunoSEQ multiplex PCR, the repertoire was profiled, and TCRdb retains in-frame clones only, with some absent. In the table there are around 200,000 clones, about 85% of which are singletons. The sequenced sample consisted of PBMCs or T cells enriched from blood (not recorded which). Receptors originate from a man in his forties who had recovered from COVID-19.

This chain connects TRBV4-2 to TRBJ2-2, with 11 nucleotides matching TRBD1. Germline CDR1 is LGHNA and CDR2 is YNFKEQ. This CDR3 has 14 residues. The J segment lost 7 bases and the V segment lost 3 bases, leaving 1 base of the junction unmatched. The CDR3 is CASSQDRGRGELFF. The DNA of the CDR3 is TGTGCCAGCAGCCAGGACAGGGGGCGCGGGGAGCTGTTTTTT.

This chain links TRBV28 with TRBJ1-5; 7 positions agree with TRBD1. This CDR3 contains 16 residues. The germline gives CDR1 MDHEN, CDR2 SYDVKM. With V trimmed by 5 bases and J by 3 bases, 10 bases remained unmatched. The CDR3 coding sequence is TGTGCCAGCAGTCTTGACCCCAGGGGGGCCAATCAGCCCCAGCATTTT. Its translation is CASSLDPRGANQPQHF.

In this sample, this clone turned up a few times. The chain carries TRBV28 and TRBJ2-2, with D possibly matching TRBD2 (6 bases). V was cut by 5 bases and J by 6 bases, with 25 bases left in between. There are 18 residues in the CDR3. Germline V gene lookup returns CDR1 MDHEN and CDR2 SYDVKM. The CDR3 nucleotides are TGTGCCAGCAGTAACGCCGGGTTTGCGCGGGGATCGGCCGGGGAGCTGTTTTTT. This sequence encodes CASSNAGFARGSAGELFF.

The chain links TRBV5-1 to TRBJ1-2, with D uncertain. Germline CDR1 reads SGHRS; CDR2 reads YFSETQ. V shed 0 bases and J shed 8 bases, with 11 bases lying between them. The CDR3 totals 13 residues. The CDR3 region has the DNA TGCGCCAGCAGCTTGGCTAAGTTTGAGGGCTACACCTTC. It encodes CASSLAKFEGYTF.

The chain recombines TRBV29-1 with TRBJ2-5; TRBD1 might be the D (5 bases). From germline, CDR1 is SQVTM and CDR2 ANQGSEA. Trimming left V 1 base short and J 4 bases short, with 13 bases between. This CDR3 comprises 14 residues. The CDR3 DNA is TGCAGCGTTGAAGGGTCAGGGTGGCGAGAGACCCAGTACTTC. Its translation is CSVEGSGWRETQYF.

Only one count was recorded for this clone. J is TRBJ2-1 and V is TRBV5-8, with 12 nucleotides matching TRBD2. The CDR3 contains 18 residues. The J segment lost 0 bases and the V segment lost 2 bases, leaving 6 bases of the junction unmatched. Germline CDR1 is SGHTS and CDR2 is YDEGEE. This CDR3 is CASSLGLAGSASYNEQFF. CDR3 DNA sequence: TGTGCCAGCAGCTTAGGACTAGCGGGGAGCGCCTCCTACAATGAGCAGTTCTTC.

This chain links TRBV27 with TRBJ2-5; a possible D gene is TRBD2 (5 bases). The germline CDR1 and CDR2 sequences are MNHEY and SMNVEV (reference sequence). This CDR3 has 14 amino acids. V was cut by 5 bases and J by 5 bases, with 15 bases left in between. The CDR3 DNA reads TGTGCCAGCAGTCCGCTGTGGGAGAGGGAGACCCAGTACTTC. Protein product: CASSPLWERETQYF.

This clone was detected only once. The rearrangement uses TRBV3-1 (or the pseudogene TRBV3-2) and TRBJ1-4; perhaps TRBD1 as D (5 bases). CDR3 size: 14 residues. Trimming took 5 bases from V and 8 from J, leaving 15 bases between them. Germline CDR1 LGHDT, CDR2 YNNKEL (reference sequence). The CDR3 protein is CASSEGRVGEKLFF. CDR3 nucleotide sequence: TGTGCCAGCAGCGAAGGCAGGGTTGGGGAAAAACTGTTTTTT.

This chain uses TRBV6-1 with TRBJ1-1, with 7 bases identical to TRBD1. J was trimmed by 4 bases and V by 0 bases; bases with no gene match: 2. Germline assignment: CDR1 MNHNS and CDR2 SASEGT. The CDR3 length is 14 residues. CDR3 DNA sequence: TGTGCCAGCAGTGAAGCGGACAGGTTCACTGAAGCTTTCTTT. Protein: CASSEADRFTEAFF.

CDR3 sequence: CASSIDRQGAGGYTF. CDR3 bases: TGTGCCAGTAGTATAGATCGGCAGGGTGCTGGAGGCTACACCTTC. The J gene is TRBJ1-2, the V gene TRBV19, with a possible D match to TRBD1 (5 bases). The CDR3 totals 15 residues. V was clipped by 0 bases and J by 8 bases, with 16 bases between them. Germline CDR1 is LNHDA and CDR2 is SQIVND (reference sequence). The variable domain in full, completed from reference TRBV19 and TRBJ1-2, reads DGGITQSPKYLFRKEGQNVTLSCEQNLNHDAMYWYRQDPGQGLRLIYYSQIVNDFQKGDIAEGYSVSREKKESFPLTVTSAQKNPTAFYLCASSIDRQGAGGYTFGSGTRLTVV.